Listed here are 20 T cell receptor beta chains from one sample, sequenced in a study of blood T cell repertoires in COVID-19. Libraries were prepared by immunoSEQ multiplex PCR; TCRdb keeps only in-frame clonotypes and omits some of them. The sample includes 350,000 to 450,000 clones, over 80% seen only once; the top ten take 5.1%. Sequences were obtained from PBMCs or T cells enriched from blood (not recorded which). These receptors were taken from a woman between 45 and 60 years old who had recovered from COVID-19.

This clone has a single count. This chain joins TRBV27 and TRBJ1-1, with D hard to call. Trimming cost V 5 bases and J 4 bases, with 8 bases left between them. The CDR3 spans 12 residues. The germline CDR1 and CDR2 sequences are MNHEY and SMNVEV (reference sequence). CDR3 DNA: TGTGCCAGCAGTCCCCTCGGCACTGAAGCTTTCTTT. It codes for CASSPLGTEAFF.

This clone appeared once. J is TRBJ1-2 and V is TRBV30, with D possibly matching TRBD1 (6 bases). This CDR3 has 13 residues. The V gene's germline CDR1 is GTSNPN and CDR2 SVGIG (reference sequence). The V end lost 1 base, the J end lost 4 bases, and 10 bases lay between the germline ends. The CDR3 region has the DNA TGTGCCTGGAGTGAAAGGGGGACCTATGGCTACACCTTC. Its protein is CAWSERGTYGYTF. The full variable domain, in which reference TRBV30 and TRBJ1-2 provide the parts outside the CDR3, is SQTIHQWPATLVQPVGSPLSLECTVEGTSNPNLYWYRQAAGRGLQLLFYSVGIGQISSEVPQNLSASRPQDRQFILSSKKLLLSDSGFYLCAWSERGTYGYTFGSGTRLTVV.

The genes are TRBV5-6 and TRBJ2-3; 9 bases are shared with TRBD1. From germline, CDR1 is SGHDT and CDR2 YYEEEE. Unmatched junction bases numbered 5, after V lost 0 bases and J lost 6 bases. There are 15 residues in the CDR3. The CDR3: CASSLGQGVGDTQYF. CDR3 DNA: TGTGCCAGCAGCTTGGGACAGGGGGTCGGGGATACGCAGTATTTT.

The chain combines TRBV7-2 with TRBJ2-5, with a weak D call TRBD1 (6 bases). V lost 8 bases and J lost 2, with 9 bases in between. This CDR3 is built from 12 residues. Germline V gene data show CDR1 as SGHTA and CDR2 as FQGNSA. The CDR3 protein is CASGQPQETQYF. CDR3 DNA: TGTGCCAGCGGACAGCCTCAAGAGACCCAGTACTTC.

Of note for this clone: Other DNA sequences of this sample code for an identical CDR3. This chain connects TRBV18 to TRBJ2-2; D is uncertain. The CDR3 consists of 13 residues. The V gene's germline CDR1 is KGHSH and CDR2 LQKENI. V was cut by 3 bases and J by 2 bases, with 4 bases left in between. In DNA form, the CDR3 reads TGTGCCAGCTCACCGTCAAACACCGGGGAGCTGTTTTTT. Translated: CASSPSNTGELFF.

The chain couples TRBV6-5 to TRBJ1-1, with 7 bases fitting TRBD1. The V gene end was trimmed by 6 bases and the J gene end by 0 bases; junction bases not matched to a gene: 7. Germline loops: CDR1 MNHEY, CDR2 SVGAGI. This CDR3 comprises 15 residues. This chain's CDR3 is CASSLLGQLNTEAFF. CDR3 nucleotide sequence: TGTGCCAGCAGCCTCCTGGGACAGTTGAACACTGAAGCTTTCTTT.

The CDR3 DNA follows: TGTGCCAGTAGTATTCAAACGGGGACAGGGAATCAGCCCCAGCATTTT. Amino acids: CASSIQTGTGNQPQHF. This chain links TRBV19 with TRBJ1-5; 9 bases map to TRBD1. With 3 bases clipped from V and 4 bases from J, the junction kept 7 bases outside the gene matches. The CDR3 loop spans 16 amino acids. Per germline, CDR1 LNHDA and CDR2 SQIVND (reference sequence).

V gene TRBV6-2 or TRBV6-3 combines with J gene TRBJ1-1; maybe TRBD1 (6 bases). The length of the CDR3 is 13 residues. The V end lost 1 base, the J end lost 8 bases, and 11 bases lay between the germline ends. CDR1 MNHEY and CDR2 SVGEGT come from the germline V gene. CDR3 DNA: TGTGCCAGCAGTTACTTTCAAACAGGGGAAGCTTTCTTT. It is translated as CASSYFQTGEAFF.

The table lists this clone with a count of one. The chain recombines TRBV2 with TRBJ1-1; D ambiguous. V lost 5 bases to trimming and J lost 11 bases, with 15 bases between them. Germline CDR1 and CDR2: SNHLY and FYNNEI. The CDR3 has 12 residues. CDR3 nucleotide sequence: TGTGCCAGCAGTCCCGATCGTTTCGGGGCTTTCTTT. It codes for CASSPDRFGAFF.

This rearrangement joins TRBV9 to TRBJ2-1; TRBD2 matches 8 bases. The germline V gene has CDR1 SGDLS and CDR2 YYNGEE. Losses at the gene ends were 0 bases for V and 7 bases for J; bases not matched to a gene: 9. CDR3 length: 16 residues. The DNA for the CDR3 is TGTGCCAGCAGCGTAGGTCCAGCGGGAGTAGGTAATGAGCAGTTCTTC. It yields the protein CASSVGPAGVGNEQFF. Full variable domain (missing parts from reference TRBV9 and TRBJ2-1): DSGVTQTPKHLITATGQRVTLRCSPRSGDLSVYWYQQSLDQGLQFLIQYYNGEERAKGNILERFSAQQFPDLHSELNLSSLELGDSALYFCASSVGPAGVGNEQFFGPGTRLTVL.

The V and J genes are TRBV3-1 (or the pseudogene TRBV3-2) and TRBJ2-7; TRBD2 is a possible D gene (6 bases). V lost 1 base and J lost 3, with 13 bases in between. CDR3 length: 15 residues. CDR1 LGHDT and CDR2 YNNKEL come from the germline V gene (reference sequence). The CDR3 loop is CASSQAASVDYEQYF. CDR3 sequence (DNA): TGTGCCAGCAGCCAAGCGGCTAGCGTGGACTACGAGCAGTACTTC.

This clone appeared once. The V and J genes are TRBV7-2 and TRBJ1-3; TRBD1 matches at 9 bases. Trimming removed 5 bases from V and 0 bases from J; junction bases left unmatched: 5. Germline values: CDR1 SGHTA, CDR2 FQGNSA. This CDR3 comprises 16 residues. In DNA, the CDR3 is TGTGCCAGCAGCCATGGGACAGGGCTCTCTGGAAACACCATATATTTT. This codes for CASSHGTGLSGNTIYF. Full variable domain (remainder filled in from reference TRBV7-2 and TRBJ1-3): GAGVSQSPSNKVTEKGKDVELRCDPISGHTALYWYRQSLGQGLEFLIYFQGNSAPDKSGLPSDRFSAERTGGSVSTLTIQRTQQEDSAVYLCASSHGTGLSGNTIYFGEGSWLTVV.

This rearrangement joins TRBV19 to TRBJ2-7; TRBD1 aligns across 10 bases. This CDR3 region has 13 residues. V gave up 8 bases and J gave up 4 bases; unmatched junction bases: 5. Per the germline V gene, CDR1 is LNHDA and CDR2 is SQIVND (reference sequence). In DNA, the CDR3 is TGTGCCAGTCGACAGGGGGCGGGATACGAGCAGTACTTC. As protein: CASRQGAGYEQYF.

This clone was seen only a few times. The chain has TRBV5-8 and TRBJ2-6; D gene unclear. CDR1 and CDR2 (germline): SGHTS, YDEGEE. Deletions cut 6 bases from V and 3 bases from J, with 7 bases between. CDR3 length equals 13 residues. In DNA form, the CDR3 reads TGTGCCAGCACGCCGGGTGGGGCCAACGTCCTGACTTTC. The encoded protein is CASTPGGANVLTF. Full variable domain (remainder filled in from reference TRBV5-8 and TRBJ2-6): EAGVTQSPTHLIKTRGQQATLRCSPISGHTSVYWYQQALGLGLQFLLWYDEGEERNRGNFPPRFSGRQFPNYSSELNVNALELEDSALYLCASTPGGANVLTFGAGSRLTVL.

The CDR3 DNA reads TGTGCCTGGAGTGACAGCTATAATTCACCCCTCCACTTT. The encoded protein is CAWSDSYNSPLHF. V and J are TRBV30 and TRBJ1-6; no clear D gene. The ends were cut back, 1 base at V and 3 bases at J, with 4 bases in the middle. Germline CDR1 is GTSNPN and CDR2 is SVGIG (reference sequence). The CDR3 covers 13 residues.

This clone was recorded only once. V gene TRBV12-3 or TRBV12-4 combines with J gene TRBJ2-1; a weak D match, TRBD2 (6 bases). Trimming took off 3 bases at V and 8 bases at J, with 11 bases between the two ends. The CDR3 covers 13 residues. CDR3: CASSLTGVYEQFF. The CDR3 DNA is TGTGCCAGCAGTTTGACGGGGGTCTATGAGCAGTTCTTC.

The J gene is TRBJ1-2, the V gene TRBV13, with unresolved D. Germline assignment: CDR1 PRHDT and CDR2 FYEKMQ (reference sequence). The CDR3 spans 14 residues. Between the trimmed V and J ends, which lost 2 bases and 6 bases, there was a span of 13 bases. The CDR3 DNA sequence: TGTGCCAGCAGCTTATTCGGCCGAGGGAATGGCTACACCTTC. Protein product: CASSLFGRGNGYTF.

There are a few counts of this clone. The chain recombines TRBV6-2 or TRBV6-3 with TRBJ1-2; perhaps TRBD1 as D (5 bases). Germline V CDR1 and CDR2: MNHEY, SVGEGT. CDR3 length equals 14 residues. Trimming took 2 bases from V and 2 from J, leaving 9 bases between them. As DNA, the CDR3 is TGTGCCAGCAGTTACCCGACAGAAAACTATGGCTACACCTTC. Translated, it gives CASSYPTENYGYTF.

The chain recombines TRBV29-1 with TRBJ1-1; D may be TRBD1 (5 bases). The CDR3 is made up of 14 amino acids. V dropped 7 bases and J dropped 4 bases, with 19 bases sitting between them. Germline V lookup: CDR1 SQVTM, CDR2 ANQGSEA. CDR3 region: CSGLARAQGTEAFF. The CDR3 coding sequence is TGCAGCGGATTAGCCAGGGCGCAGGGCACTGAAGCTTTCTTT.

V is TRBV2 and J is TRBJ1-2; D gene unclear. Germline values: CDR1 SNHLY, CDR2 FYNNEI. Trimming removed 3 bases from V and 4 bases from J, with 12 bases in between. The CDR3 runs 14 residues. CDR3 protein: CASSESFEGYGYTF. The CDR3 region has the DNA TGTGCCAGCAGTGAGTCCTTCGAGGGCTATGGCTACACCTTC.